Listed here is a single TCR beta chain. This record belongs to a study of shared clonotypes between healthy human individuals. Germline V lookup: CDR1 SGHRS, CDR2 YFSETQ. Trimming took 5 bases from V and 1 from J; bases not matched to a gene: 6. This CDR3 contains 16 residues. Sequencing was performed with immunoSEQ multiplex PCR; in TCRdb, only in-frame clones are kept and a portion is missing. The data show some 900,000 clones, with 76% seen just once and over 1.3% held by the top ten. V usage is TRBV5-1 and J usage is TRBJ2-6, with TRBD1 identical over 7 bases. The sample taken for sequencing was memory CD4+ T cells sorted from blood. Subset indicated: CD45RA-negative fraction. This clonotype was obtained from a man aged 18 to 29 in good health. CDR3 loop: CASSFSGGSGANVLTF. As DNA, the CDR3 is TGCGCCAGCAGTTTCTCAGGGGGATCTGGGGCCAACGTCCTGACTTTC.